These 30 T cell receptor beta chains came from one sample sequenced in a study of post-analysis software for immune sequencing data. Study-wide findings and caveats: Four or five TRBV segments occurring more often in patients than controls included TRBV5-6, TRBV5-1 and TRBV20-1.

The authors incorporated unique molecular identifiers into the TCR beta cDNA libraries. From the PCR reads, TCRdb called clonotypes with MiXCR, one entry per CDR3 protein. The top ten clones hold 0.56% of a sample with roughly 730,000 distinct CDR3 sequences, 25% to 30% of them seen once. Antigen specificity for these receptors is unknown. The sequencing sample was made of blood. These receptors came from a girl aged 5 to 17 with multiple sclerosis.

A few counts support this clonotype. The chain is built from TRBV28 and TRBJ2-7, with D possibly being TRBD1 (5 bases). The CDR3 has 14 residues. Per germline, CDR1 MDHEN and CDR2 SYDVKM. Trimming pared 2 bases from V and 3 bases from J, leaving 11 bases between. The CDR3 spells CASSLADKYYEQYF. The CDR3 bases are TGTGCCAGCAGTTTAGCGGACAAATACTACGAGCAGTACTTC.

The V gene is TRBV20-1, the J gene TRBJ1-2, with TRBD1 identical over 11 bases. The CDR3 length is 13 residues. Germline V gene data show CDR1 as DFQATT and CDR2 as SNEGSKA (reference sequence). V trimming: 3 bases; J trimming: 7 bases; junction bases outside the gene matches: 4. CDR3 protein: CSASPGTGGGYTF. Written as DNA, the CDR3 is TGCAGTGCTAGCCCCGGGACAGGGGGTGGCTACACCTTC.

This clonotype was seen only a few times. The genes are TRBV6-2 or TRBV6-3 and TRBJ1-5; TRBD1 is a possible D gene (5 bases). Trimming took 0 bases from V and 3 from J, leaving 12 bases between them. This CDR3 has 16 residues. Per germline, CDR1 MNHEY and CDR2 SVGEGT. The chain's CDR3 is CASSYSTRGYNQPQHF. The CDR3 region has the DNA TGTGCCAGCAGTTACTCGACAAGGGGTTACAATCAGCCCCAGCATTTT.

The genes are TRBV28 and TRBJ2-6, with D unclear. CDR1 MDHEN and CDR2 SYDVKM come from the germline V gene. The CDR3 loop spans 16 amino acids. Between the trimmed V and J ends, which lost 5 bases and 1 base, there was a span of 12 bases. CDR3 in amino acids: CASSVPAPSGANVLTF. The DNA for the CDR3 is TGTGCCAGCAGTGTACCCGCGCCGTCTGGGGCCAACGTCCTGACTTTC.

On this clonotype: No conserved phenylalanine or tryptophan is present at the end of the CDR3, so a read error is the likely explanation. V is TRBV5-1 and J is TRBJ2-1; possible D gene TRBD1, 6 bases. Between the trimmed V and J ends, which lost 3 bases and 4 bases, there was a span of 20 bases. Germline CDR1 and CDR2: SGHRS and YFSETQ. The CDR3 has 17 residues. The CDR3 DNA is TGCGCCAGCAGCTCGAGGCCCGGGGACACCCTTTACAATGAGCAGTTCTGC. Encoded protein: CASSSRPGDTLYNEQFC.

A single count supports this clonotype. This chain connects TRBV20-1 to TRBJ2-1, with TRBD2 identical over 7 bases. The CDR3 covers 18 residues. Germline values: CDR1 DFQATT, CDR2 SNEGSKA (reference sequence). V was pared by 1 base and J by 7 bases, with 19 bases of the junction left unmatched. The CDR3 sequence: CSARVLASGLAANNEQFF. The DNA of the CDR3 is TGCAGTGCTAGAGTCCTCGCGAGCGGGCTAGCGGCCAATAATGAGCAGTTCTTC.

This chain connects TRBV20-1 to TRBJ1-6; D perhaps matches TRBD1 (5 bases). The CDR3 is made up of 14 amino acids. Germline V gives CDR1 DFQATT, CDR2 SNEGSKA (reference sequence). V dropped 1 base and J dropped 14 bases, with 18 bases sitting between them. In DNA form, the CDR3 reads TGCAGTGCTAGAGGGCTGGGACCCCGGGGCGCCCTCCACTTT. Its protein product is CSARGLGPRGALHF.

As DNA, the CDR3 is TGTGCCAGCAGGTCTTCCGGGAGAGTCTACGAGCAGTACTTC. The encoded protein is CASRSSGRVYEQYF. The chain employs TRBV28 and TRBJ2-7; D possibly corresponds to TRBD2 (6 bases). V was shortened by 6 bases and J by 3 bases, with 15 bases between the two germline ends. Looked up from germline, CDR1 is MDHEN and CDR2 is SYDVKM. The length of the CDR3 is 14 residues. The full variable domain, completed using reference TRBV28 and TRBJ2-7, is DVKVTQSSRYLVKRTGEKVFLECVQDMDHENMFWYRQDPGLGLRLIYFSYDVKMKEKGDIPEGYSVSREKKERFSLILESASTNQTSMYLCASRSSGRVYEQYFGPGTRLTVT.

This chain uses TRBV20-1 with TRBJ2-5; 10 nucleotides match TRBD2. After removal of 8 bases from V and 0 bases from J, the junction contained 3 bases not matched to a gene. In germline, CDR1 is DFQATT, CDR2 SNEGSKA (reference sequence). The CDR3 consists of 13 residues. Here the CDR3 DNA reads TGCAGTCAGACTAGCGGGTACCAAGAGACCCAGTACTTC. Its protein is CSQTSGYQETQYF.

This clonotype was seen a single time. The chain recombines TRBV10-3 with TRBJ1-1; D is unclear. The ends were cut back, 0 bases at V and 0 bases at J, with 8 bases in the middle. CDR3 length: 15 amino acids. In germline, CDR1 is ENHRY, CDR2 SYGVKD. The CDR3 coding sequence is TGTGCCATCAGTGAGTCGGAAGAAATGAACACTGAAGCTTTCTTT. Protein product: CAISESEEMNTEAFF.

This clonotype was counted between two and nine times. This chain links TRBV11-2 with TRBJ1-1; 7 bases match TRBD1. The CDR3 consists of 15 residues. V lost 5 bases and J lost 2; bases outside the gene matches: 8. Germline V CDR1 and CDR2: SGHAT, FQNNGV. The CDR3 sequence is CASSLRGQTNTEAFF. DNA of the CDR3: TGTGCCAGCAGCCTAAGGGGACAGACTAACACTGAAGCTTTCTTT.

This chain's CDR3 is CASSPNGMPTGETQYF. CDR3 nucleotides: TGTGCCAGCAGCCCCAACGGCATGCCAACGGGGGAGACCCAGTACTTC. The chain combines TRBV7-2 with TRBJ2-5; tentatively, D is TRBD2 (5 bases). CDR3 size: 16 residues. V was shortened by 5 bases and J by 5 bases, with 21 bases between the two germline ends. The germline CDR1 and CDR2 sequences are SGHTA and FQGNSA.

The CDR3 loop is CASSWRVDTQYF. The CDR3 DNA follows: TGTGCCAGCAGCTGGCGGGTGGATACGCAGTATTTT. V usage is TRBV7-9 and J usage is TRBJ2-3; D might be TRBD2 (5 bases). The CDR3 runs 12 residues. Germline loops: CDR1 SEHNR, CDR2 FQNEAQ (reference sequence). The V and J ends lost 4 bases and 6 bases respectively, with 8 bases between them.

A few counts support this clonotype. This chain links TRBV29-1 with TRBJ2-7; possible D gene TRBD2, 5 bases. Trimming removed 5 bases at V and 0 bases at J, with 11 bases between. Germline assignment: CDR1 SQVTM and CDR2 ANQGSEA. CDR3 length: 13 residues. The CDR3 protein is CSVHGVRSYEQYF. DNA of the CDR3: TGCAGCGTTCACGGGGTCCGCTCCTACGAGCAGTACTTC.

This chain links TRBV3-1 with TRBJ1-1; no reliable D call. This CDR3 is built from 15 residues. The germline gives CDR1 LGHDT, CDR2 YNNKEL (reference sequence). V was cut by 2 bases and J by 0 bases, with 10 bases left in between. As DNA, the CDR3 is TGTGCCAGCAGCCAACAGCCAGGTATGAACACTGAAGCTTTCTTT. This encodes CASSQQPGMNTEAFF.

This chain joins TRBV27 and TRBJ2-5, with D unresolved. V was shortened by 2 bases and J by 0 bases, with 13 bases between the two germline ends. Germline CDR1 MNHEY, CDR2 SMNVEV (reference sequence). CDR3 length: 16 amino acids. In nucleotides, the CDR3 is TGTGCCAGCAGTTTAAGAACACCGTCGTACCAAGAGACCCAGTACTTC. This encodes CASSLRTPSYQETQYF.

The chain uses TRBV7-2 and TRBJ2-6, with 8 bases that match TRBD1. With 5 bases clipped from V and 1 base from J, the junction kept 7 bases outside the gene matches. The length of the CDR3 is 17 residues. Germline CDR1 SGHTA, CDR2 FQGNSA. The CDR3 sequence is CASSPGQGPSGANVLTF. DNA of the CDR3: TGTGCCAGCAGCCCCGGACAGGGCCCGTCTGGGGCCAACGTCCTGACTTTC.

The chain links TRBV10-3 to TRBJ2-2; perhaps TRBD1 as D (6 bases). Germline V lookup: CDR1 ENHRY, CDR2 SYGVKD. The CDR3 runs to 15 residues. Trimming left V 6 bases short and J 1 base short, with 12 bases between. For the CDR3, the DNA is TGTGCCATCAGGAGCCTGGACAGGAACACCGGGGAGCTGTTTTTT. Translated, it gives CAIRSLDRNTGELFF.

The chain employs TRBV7-9 and TRBJ1-1; no clear D. The CDR3 is 15 amino acids. Trimming shortened V by 2 bases and J by 6 bases, and 16 bases separated the two germline ends. CDR1 is SEHNR, CDR2 FQNEAQ, per germline (reference sequence). For the CDR3, the DNA is TGTGCCAGCAGCTTACACCTCCGCCCGAGCGCTGAAGCTTTCTTT. Protein sequence: CASSLHLRPSAEAFF.

This chain links TRBV29-1 with TRBJ1-4, with D perhaps matching TRBD1 (5 bases). This CDR3 region has 13 residues. The V end lost 7 bases, the J end lost 6 bases, and 15 bases lay between the germline ends. Germline V gives CDR1 SQVTM, CDR2 ANQGSEA. The CDR3 DNA follows: TGCAGCGCTGCGGTAGGGGCCGATGAAAAACTGTTTTTT. This codes for CSAAVGADEKLFF. The full variable domain, completed using reference TRBV29-1 and TRBJ1-4, is SAVISQKPSRDICQRGTSLTIQCQVDSQVTMMFWYRQQPGQSLTLIATANQGSEATYESGFVIDKFPISRPNLTFSTLTVSNMSPEDSSIYLCSAAVGADEKLFFGSGTQLSVL.

The rearrangement links TRBV7-7 to TRBJ2-1; the D is unclear. The CDR3 contains 14 residues. Germline CDR1 is SSHAT and CDR2 is FNYEAQ (reference sequence). The ends were cut back, 1 base at V and 10 bases at J, with 14 bases in the middle. The CDR3 here is CASSLVGFSSEQFF. DNA for the CDR3: TGTGCCAGCAGCTTAGTGGGTTTTTCTTCGGAGCAGTTCTTC.

This clonotype was recorded a few times. The rearrangement links TRBV20-1 to TRBJ2-5, with TRBD2 matching 14 bases. Germline V CDR1 and CDR2: DFQATT, SNEGSKA (reference sequence). The CDR3 sequence is 16 residues long. J gave up 4 bases and V 4 bases, and 8 bases lay outside the gene matches. The CDR3: CSAMGLAGVLGETQYF. CDR3 DNA: TGCAGTGCTATGGGACTAGCGGGAGTGTTGGGAGAGACCCAGTACTTC.

The rearrangement links TRBV7-2 to TRBJ1-1; D not certain. The germline CDR1 and CDR2 sequences are SGHTA and FQGNSA. V was cut by 7 bases and J by 1 base, with 16 bases left in between. The CDR3 sequence is 15 residues long. CDR3 in DNA: TGTGCCAGCACCAACCCCTCTTGGGGGAACACTGAAGCTTTCTTT. Protein: CASTNPSWGNTEAFF. The complete variable domain, with remaining parts taken from reference TRBV7-2 and TRBJ1-1, reads GAGVSQSPSNKVTEKGKDVELRCDPISGHTALYWYRQSLGQGLEFLIYFQGNSAPDKSGLPSDRFSAERTGGSVSTLTIQRTQQEDSAVYLCASTNPSWGNTEAFFGQGTRLTVV.

The chain recombines TRBV3-1 with TRBJ2-7; 7 nucleotides agree with TRBD1. Germline assignment: CDR1 LGHDT and CDR2 YNNKEL (reference sequence). This CDR3 has 13 amino acids. Trimming cost V 3 bases and J 2 bases; bases outside gene matches: 1. CDR3 region: CASSQQGAYEQYF. In DNA form, the CDR3 reads TGTGCCAGCAGCCAGCAGGGGGCCTACGAGCAGTACTTC.

This clonotype was seen only a few times. V gene TRBV15 combines with J gene TRBJ2-4; TRBD1 aligns across 8 bases. V dropped 3 bases and J dropped 8; count of bases not matched to a gene: 6. The CDR3 is made up of 14 amino acids. Germline V gene data show CDR1 as LNHNV and CDR2 as YYDKDF (reference sequence). The CDR3 bases are TGTGCCACCAGCAGGGACAGGGTGGAAGACATTCAGTACTTC. Protein: CATSRDRVEDIQYF.

The J gene is TRBJ2-5, the V gene TRBV7-9, with D maybe TRBD1 (6 bases). The J call may be incorrect, as the DNA end agrees better with TRBJ2-7. Germline CDR1 is SEHNR and CDR2 is FQNEAQ (reference sequence). The length of the CDR3 is 15 residues. The CDR3 DNA follows: TGTGCCAGCACCAACCGGGACACCGGCTCCTACGAGCAGTACTTC. As protein: CASTNRDTGSYEQYF.

This clonotype was seen a handful of times. This rearrangement joins TRBV20-1 to TRBJ2-7; 9 bases align to TRBD1. Germline CDR1 and CDR2: DFQATT and SNEGSKA (reference sequence). The CDR3 covers 16 residues. V shed 4 bases and J 1 base; nucleotides not matched to a gene: 11. The CDR3 DNA reads as TGCAGTGCTAAGCTATGGGACAGGGTTTTATCCTACGAGCAGTACTTC. As protein: CSAKLWDRVLSYEQYF.

A note on this clonotype: Given a much more abundant clone one base away, this may be a read error. The genes are TRBV10-3 and TRBJ2-1; D is undetermined. The V end was cut by 3 bases, the J end by 9 bases, with 9 bases between. The length of the CDR3 is 12 residues. The V gene's germline CDR1 is ENHRY and CDR2 SYGVKD. The CDR3 DNA sequence: TGTGCCATCAGTGATCGAGCGAGTGAGCAGTTCTTC. Protein: CAISDRASEQFF.

This clonotype was recorded a few times. CDR3 loop: CASSPGLAGGQNIQYF. The CDR3 DNA reads TGCGCCAGCAGCCCAGGACTAGCGGGAGGGCAAAACATTCAGTACTTC. V is TRBV4-3 and J is TRBJ2-4; 15 bases agree with TRBD2. The CDR3 totals 16 residues. Trimming at V came to 4 bases and at J to 5 bases, leaving 3 bases not matched to a gene. Germline-derived CDR1 and CDR2 are LGHNA and YSLEER.

The chain uses TRBV12-3 or TRBV12-4 and TRBJ2-1; perhaps TRBD1 as D (5 bases). The CDR3 is 15 amino acids. Trimming left V 6 bases short and J 6 bases short, with 18 bases between. The CDR3 DNA sequence: TGTGCCAGCAGAACGACACAGGAGAGACTCAATGAGCAGTTCTTC. Translation gives CASRTTQERLNEQFF.